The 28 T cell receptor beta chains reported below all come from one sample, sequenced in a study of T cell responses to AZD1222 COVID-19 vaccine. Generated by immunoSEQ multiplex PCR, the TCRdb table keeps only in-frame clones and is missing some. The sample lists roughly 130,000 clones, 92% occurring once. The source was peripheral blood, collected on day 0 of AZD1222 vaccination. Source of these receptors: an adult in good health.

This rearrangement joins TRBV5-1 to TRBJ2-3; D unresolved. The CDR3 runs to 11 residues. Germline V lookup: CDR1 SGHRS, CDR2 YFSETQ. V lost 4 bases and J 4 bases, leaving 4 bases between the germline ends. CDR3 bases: TGCGCCAGCAGCCGTTCAGATACGCAGTATTTT. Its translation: CASSRSDTQYF.

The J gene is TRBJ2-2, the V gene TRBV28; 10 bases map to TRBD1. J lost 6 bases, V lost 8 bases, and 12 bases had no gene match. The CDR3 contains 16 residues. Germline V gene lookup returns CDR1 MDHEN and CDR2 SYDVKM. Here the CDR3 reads CASLPPRQGAAGELFF. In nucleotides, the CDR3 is TGTGCCAGCCTCCCCCCGCGACAGGGGGCCGCCGGGGAGCTGTTTTTT.

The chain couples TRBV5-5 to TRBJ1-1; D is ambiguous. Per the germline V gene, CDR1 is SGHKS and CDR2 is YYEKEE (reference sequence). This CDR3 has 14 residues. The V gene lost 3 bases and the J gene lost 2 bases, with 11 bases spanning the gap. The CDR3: CASSWAWVNTEAFF. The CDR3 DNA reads TGTGCCAGCAGCTGGGCATGGGTTAACACTGAAGCTTTCTTT.

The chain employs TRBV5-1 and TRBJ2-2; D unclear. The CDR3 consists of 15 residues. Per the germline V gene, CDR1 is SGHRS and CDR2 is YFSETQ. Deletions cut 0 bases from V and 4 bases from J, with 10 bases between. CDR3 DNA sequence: TGCGCCAGCAGCTTGGAATGGGGAAGCACCGGGGAGCTGTTTTTT. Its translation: CASSLEWGSTGELFF.

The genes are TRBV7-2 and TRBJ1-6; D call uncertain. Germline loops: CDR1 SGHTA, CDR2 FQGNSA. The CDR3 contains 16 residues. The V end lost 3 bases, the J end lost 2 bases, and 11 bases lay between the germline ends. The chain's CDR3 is CASSFGAQTYNSPLHF. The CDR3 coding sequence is TGTGCCAGCAGCTTCGGAGCACAGACCTATAATTCACCCCTCCACTTT.

CDR3: CASSETSGSPYEQYF. In nucleotides, the CDR3 is TGTGCCAGCAGCGAGACTAGCGGGTCTCCCTACGAGCAGTACTTC. The V and J genes are TRBV2 and TRBJ2-7, with 10 bases lining up with TRBD2. The CDR3 is 15 residues long. Germline values: CDR1 SNHLY, CDR2 FYNNEI. The trim removed 6 bases at V and 2 bases at J, leaving 7 bases unmatched.

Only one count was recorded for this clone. This CDR3 reads CASSPDAGPWTPLHF. CDR3 DNA sequence: TGTGCCAGCAGTCCCGACGCAGGCCCATGGACACCCCTCCACTTT. The chain employs TRBV6-2 or TRBV6-3 and TRBJ1-6; D unresolved. V lost 5 bases and J lost 11, with 19 bases in between. Germline V gives CDR1 MNHEY, CDR2 SVGEGT. The CDR3 extends over 15 amino acids.

In DNA form, the CDR3 reads TGTGCCAGCTCACAGGGAAGTCCCTACGAGCAGTACTTC. This encodes CASSQGSPYEQYF. The chain couples TRBV18 to TRBJ2-7; the D is unclear. The germline gives CDR1 KGHSH, CDR2 LQKENI. V lost 4 bases and J lost 2, with 9 bases in between. The CDR3 is 13 amino acids.

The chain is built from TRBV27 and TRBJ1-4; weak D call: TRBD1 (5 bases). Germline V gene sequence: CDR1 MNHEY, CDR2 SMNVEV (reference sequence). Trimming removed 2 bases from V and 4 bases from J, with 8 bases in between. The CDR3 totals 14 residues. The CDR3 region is CASSLSRVNEKLFF. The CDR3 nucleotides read TGTGCCAGCAGTTTAAGCAGGGTTAATGAAAAACTGTTTTTT.

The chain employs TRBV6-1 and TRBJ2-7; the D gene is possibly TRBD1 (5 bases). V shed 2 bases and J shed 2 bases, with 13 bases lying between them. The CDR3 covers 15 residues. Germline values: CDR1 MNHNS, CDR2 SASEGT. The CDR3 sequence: CASSELGDSTYEQYF. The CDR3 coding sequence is TGTGCCAGCAGTGAATTGGGTGACAGCACCTACGAGCAGTACTTC.

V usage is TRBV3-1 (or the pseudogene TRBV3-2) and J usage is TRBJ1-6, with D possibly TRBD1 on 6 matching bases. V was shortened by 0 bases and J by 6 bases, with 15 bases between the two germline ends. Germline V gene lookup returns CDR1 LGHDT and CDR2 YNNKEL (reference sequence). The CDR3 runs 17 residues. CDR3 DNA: TGTGCCAGCAGCCAAGATTTCAGCGGGGGCTCTAATTCACCCCTCCACTTT. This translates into CASSQDFSGGSNSPLHF.

Written as DNA, the CDR3 is TGCGCCAGCAGCTCTCCGGGCGCAGCTTTCTTT. Amino acids: CASSSPGAAFF. The chain uses TRBV5-1 and TRBJ1-1; unclear D gene. The CDR3 is made up of 11 amino acids. The germline V gene has CDR1 SGHRS and CDR2 YFSETQ. Trimming took off 3 bases at V and 10 bases at J, with 10 bases between the two ends.

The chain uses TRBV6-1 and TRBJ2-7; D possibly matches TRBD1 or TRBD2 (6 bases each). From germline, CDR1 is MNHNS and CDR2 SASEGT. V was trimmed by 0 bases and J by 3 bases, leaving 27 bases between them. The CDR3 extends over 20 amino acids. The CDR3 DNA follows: TGTGCCAGCAGTGAAGCCGCATCGGGGGCGCTCGCGGTCGGGTACTACGAGCAGTACTTC. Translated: CASSEAASGALAVGYYEQYF.

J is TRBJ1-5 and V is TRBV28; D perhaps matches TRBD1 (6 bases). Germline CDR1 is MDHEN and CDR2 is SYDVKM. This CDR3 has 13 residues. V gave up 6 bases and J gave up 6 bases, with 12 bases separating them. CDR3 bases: TGTGCCAGCAGAGGCAGGGGAGGTCAGCCCCAGCATTTT. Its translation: CASRGRGGQPQHF.

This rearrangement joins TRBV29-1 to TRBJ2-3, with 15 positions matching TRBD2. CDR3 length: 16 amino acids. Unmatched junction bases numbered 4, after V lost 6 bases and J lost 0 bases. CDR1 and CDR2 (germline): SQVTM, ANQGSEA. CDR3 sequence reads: CSVSGLAGGSTDTQYF. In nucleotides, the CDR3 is TGCAGCGTAAGTGGACTAGCGGGGGGGAGCACAGATACGCAGTATTTT.

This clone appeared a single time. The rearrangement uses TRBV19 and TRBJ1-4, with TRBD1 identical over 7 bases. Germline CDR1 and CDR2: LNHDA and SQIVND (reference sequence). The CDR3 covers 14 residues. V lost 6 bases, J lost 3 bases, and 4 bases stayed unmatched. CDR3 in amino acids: CASSSGTANEKLFF. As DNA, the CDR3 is TGTGCCAGTAGCTCCGGGACAGCTAATGAAAAACTGTTTTTT.

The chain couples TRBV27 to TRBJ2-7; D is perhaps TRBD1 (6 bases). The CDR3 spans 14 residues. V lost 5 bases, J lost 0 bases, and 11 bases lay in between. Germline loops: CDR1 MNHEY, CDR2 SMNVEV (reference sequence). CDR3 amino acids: CASSITGPSYEQYF. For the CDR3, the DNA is TGTGCCAGCAGTATAACAGGGCCCTCCTACGAGCAGTACTTC.

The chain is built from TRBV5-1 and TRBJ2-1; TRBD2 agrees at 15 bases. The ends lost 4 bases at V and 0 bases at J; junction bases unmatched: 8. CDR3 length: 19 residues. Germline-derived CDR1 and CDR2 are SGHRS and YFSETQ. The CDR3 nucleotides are TGCGCCAGCAGCCCCACCGGGACTAGCGGGGGGAGCTCCTACAATGAGCAGTTCTTC. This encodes CASSPTGTSGGSSYNEQFF.

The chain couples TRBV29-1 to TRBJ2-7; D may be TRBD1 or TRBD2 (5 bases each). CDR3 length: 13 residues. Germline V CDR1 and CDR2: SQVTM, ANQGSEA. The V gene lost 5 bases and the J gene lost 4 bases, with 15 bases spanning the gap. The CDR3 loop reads CSVLRGTGYEQYF. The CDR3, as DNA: TGCAGCGTTCTGAGGGGAACGGGTTACGAGCAGTACTTC.

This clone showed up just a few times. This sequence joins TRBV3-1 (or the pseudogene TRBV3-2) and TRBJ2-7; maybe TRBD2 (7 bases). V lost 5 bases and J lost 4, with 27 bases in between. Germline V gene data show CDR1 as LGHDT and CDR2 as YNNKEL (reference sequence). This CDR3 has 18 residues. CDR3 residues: CASSYNEGRGYSGYEQYF. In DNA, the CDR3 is TGTGCCAGCAGCTACAACGAGGGGAGGGGGTACTCTGGGTACGAGCAGTACTTC.

The CDR3 nucleotides are TGTGCCAGTACAGCGGCGACAGTTCTCAATTCACCCCTCCACTTT. Translating gives CASTAATVLNSPLHF. The gene calls are TRBV19 and TRBJ1-6; D may be TRBD1 (5 bases). Germline V CDR1 and CDR2: LNHDA, SQIVND (reference sequence). Trimming took 7 bases from V and 7 from J, leaving 17 bases between them. The CDR3 runs 15 residues.

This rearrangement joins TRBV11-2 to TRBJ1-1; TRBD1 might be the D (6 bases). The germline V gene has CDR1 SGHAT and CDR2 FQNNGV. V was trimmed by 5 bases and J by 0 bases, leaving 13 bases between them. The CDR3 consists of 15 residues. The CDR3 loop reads CASSTLEGVNTEAFF. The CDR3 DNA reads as TGTGCCAGCAGCACCCTGGAGGGGGTGAACACTGAAGCTTTCTTT. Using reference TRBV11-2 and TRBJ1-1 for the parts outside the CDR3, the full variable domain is EAGVAQSPRYKIIEKRQSVAFWCNPISGHATLYWYQQILGQGPKLLIQFQNNGVVDDSQLPKDRFSAERLKGVDSTLKIQPAKLEDSAVYLCASSTLEGVNTEAFFGQGTRLTVV.

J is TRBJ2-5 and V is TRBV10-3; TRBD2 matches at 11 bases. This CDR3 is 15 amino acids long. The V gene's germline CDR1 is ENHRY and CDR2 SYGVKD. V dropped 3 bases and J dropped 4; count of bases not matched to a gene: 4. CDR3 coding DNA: TGTGCCATCAGTGATGGTAGCGGGGGGGGAGAGACCCAGTACTTC. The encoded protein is CAISDGSGGGETQYF.

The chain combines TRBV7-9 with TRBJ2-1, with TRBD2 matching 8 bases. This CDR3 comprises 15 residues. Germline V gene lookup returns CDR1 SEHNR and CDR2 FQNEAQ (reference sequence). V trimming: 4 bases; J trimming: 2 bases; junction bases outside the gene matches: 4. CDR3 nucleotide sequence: TGTGCCAGCAGCTGGGGCGGGGGGCCCTACAATGAGCAGTTCTTC. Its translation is CASSWGGGPYNEQFF.

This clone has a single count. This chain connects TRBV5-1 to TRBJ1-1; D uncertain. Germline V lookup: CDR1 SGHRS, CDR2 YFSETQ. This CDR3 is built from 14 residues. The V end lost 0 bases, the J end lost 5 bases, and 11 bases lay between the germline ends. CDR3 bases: TGCGCCAGCAGCTTGGAAGCCCTGGGGACTGAAGCTTTCTTT. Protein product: CASSLEALGTEAFF.

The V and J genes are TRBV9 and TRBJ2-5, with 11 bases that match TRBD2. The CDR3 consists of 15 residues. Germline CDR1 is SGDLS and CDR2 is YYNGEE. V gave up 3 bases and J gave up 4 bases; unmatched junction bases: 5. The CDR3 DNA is TGTGCCAGCAGCGAACTAGCGGGGGATTCAGAGACCCAGTACTTC. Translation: CASSELAGDSETQYF.

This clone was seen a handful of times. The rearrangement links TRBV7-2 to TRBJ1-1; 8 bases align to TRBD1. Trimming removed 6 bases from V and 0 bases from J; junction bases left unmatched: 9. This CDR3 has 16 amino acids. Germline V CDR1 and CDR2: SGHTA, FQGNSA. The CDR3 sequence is CASRQQGGDMNTEAFF. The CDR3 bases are TGTGCCAGCAGACAACAGGGGGGCGATATGAACACTGAAGCTTTCTTT.

The CDR3 protein is CASSPNRVGRLANVLTF. CDR3 nucleotide sequence: TGTGCCAGCTCACCAAACCGGGTCGGGCGCCTCGCCAACGTCCTGACTTTC. The chain uses TRBV18 and TRBJ2-6; D call uncertain. The CDR3 extends over 17 amino acids. Germline V lookup: CDR1 KGHSH, CDR2 LQKENI. Deletions cut 2 bases from V and 7 bases from J, with 18 bases between.